This T cell receptor beta chain was identified during a study of identical twins. Trimming took 6 bases from V and 2 from J; bases not matched to a gene: 4. Germline V gives CDR1 ENHRY, CDR2 SYGVKD. The CDR3 has 13 amino acids. On this clonotype: The antigen remains unidentified.

General study findings and limits: Instead of following the same donors, the conclusions were based on cross-sectional statistical analysis. The more abundant beta clonotypes in cord blood had fewer insertions, and memory repertoires did not show this. Monozygotic twin pairs showed more out-of-frame TCR alpha sharing than models estimated.

TCRdb re-derived calls from the 5' RACE reads in MiXCR, one entry per CDR3 protein. The sample includes 450,000 to 600,000 distinct CDR3 sequences, about a fifth of them seen just once. The data were also submitted as part of a second study, on yellow fever vaccine responses in identical twins.

The clonotype was recovered from a woman in her late teens or twenties in good health. The sample comprised CD4+ T cells sorted from blood. This rearrangement joins TRBV10-3 to TRBJ2-7; 7 nucleotides align to TRBD2. The DNA of the CDR3 is TGTGCCATCAGCTCCGGGACTACCTACGAGCAGTACTTC. Amino acid sequence: CAISSGTTYEQYF.